These 15 T cell receptor beta chains share one sample of origin, sequenced in a study of blood T cell repertoires in COVID-19. Generated by immunoSEQ multiplex PCR, the TCRdb table keeps only in-frame clones and is missing some. Of some 240,000 clones listed, 84% are singletons. Source material: peripheral blood. These receptors all come from a middle-aged woman who had recovered from COVID-19.

In DNA form, the CDR3 reads TGTGCCATTAATTTCCGGGACAGATCTACCGGGGAGCTGTTTTTT. Its protein is CAINFRDRSTGELFF. The chain combines TRBV10-3 with TRBJ2-2; 7 bases map to TRBD1. Losses at the gene ends were 9 bases for V and 5 bases for J; bases not matched to a gene: 12. CDR3 length equals 15 residues. Germline V gene data show CDR1 as ENHRY and CDR2 as SYGVKD.

The V call is TRBV2, the J call TRBJ1-5; 8 bases line up with TRBD1. CDR1 and CDR2 from the germline V gene are SNHLY and FYNNEI. Trimming cost V 6 bases and J 6 bases; bases outside gene matches: 10. The CDR3 is 15 amino acids. The CDR3 region is CASSSEGQGAQPQHF. In nucleotides, the CDR3 is TGTGCCAGCAGCTCCGAGGGGCAGGGGGCTCAGCCCCAGCATTTT.

The V gene is TRBV10-3, the J gene TRBJ1-2; TRBD1 aligns across 7 bases. CDR3 length equals 15 residues. The germline V gene encodes CDR1 ENHRY and CDR2 SYGVKD. V lost 6 bases, J lost 4 bases, and 11 bases stayed unmatched. For the CDR3, the DNA is TGTGCCATCAGGGCAGGGGGAGAAATCGGCTATGGCTACACCTTC. Protein product: CAIRAGGEIGYGYTF.

The chain joins TRBV25-1 to TRBJ2-5; D not certain. The CDR3 contains 11 residues. V was cut by 7 bases and J by 5 bases, with 8 bases left in between. Germline V gene data show CDR1 as MGHDK and CDR2 as SYGVNS. In nucleotides, the CDR3 is TGTGCCAGCACCCTGACTGAGACCCAGTACTTC. This translates into CASTLTETQYF.

This chain uses TRBV6-5 with TRBJ1-5; tentatively, D is TRBD1 (6 bases). Germline lookup yields CDR1 MNHEY and CDR2 SVGAGI. There are 15 residues in the CDR3. V shed 5 bases and J shed 4 bases, with 15 bases lying between them. CDR3 in amino acids: CASSPGTLGNQPQHF. CDR3 DNA: TGTGCCAGCAGTCCCGGGACATTGGGAAATCAGCCCCAGCATTTT.

This rearrangement joins TRBV9 to TRBJ2-1, with 12 bases fitting TRBD2. J lost 7 bases, V lost 2 bases, and 4 bases had no gene match. CDR3 size: 15 residues. Germline assignment: CDR1 SGDLS and CDR2 YYNGEE. The CDR3 protein is CASSVTSGGRNEQFF. CDR3 DNA: TGTGCCAGCAGCGTGACTAGCGGGGGTCGGAATGAGCAGTTCTTC.

The chain links TRBV6-1 to TRBJ1-3, with D possibly matching TRBD1 (5 bases). This CDR3 region has 14 residues. Germline CDR1 reads MNHNS; CDR2 reads SASEGT. Trimming removed 2 bases at V and 2 bases at J, with 7 bases between. CDR3 nucleotides: TGTGCCAGCAGTGAAAGGGGTGCTGGAAACACCATATATTTT. Its translation is CASSERGAGNTIYF.

This chain connects TRBV19 to TRBJ2-1; TRBD1 matches at 7 bases. The CDR3 spans 17 residues. Trimming at V came to 4 bases and at J to 6 bases, leaving 15 bases not matched to a gene. Germline lookup yields CDR1 LNHDA and CDR2 SQIVND (reference sequence). The CDR3 loop reads CASSNLRQGQAFNEQFF. The DNA for the CDR3 is TGTGCCAGTAGTAACCTACGACAGGGTCAAGCTTTCAATGAGCAGTTCTTC.

This clone was counted between two and nine times. V gene TRBV5-1 combines with J gene TRBJ2-7; perhaps TRBD1 as D (6 bases). V was pared by 6 bases and J by 5 bases, with 18 bases between. CDR1 is SGHRS and CDR2 is YFSETQ in the germline V gene. This CDR3 has 14 amino acids. The DNA for the CDR3 is TGCGCCAGCACAGTTGGGGGACAAGAGGACGAGCAGTACTTC. It codes for CASTVGGQEDEQYF.

The rearrangement links TRBV11-2 to TRBJ2-7; TRBD2 matches at 8 bases. CDR3 length: 16 residues. The germline gives CDR1 SGHAT, CDR2 FQNNGV. J was trimmed by 4 bases and V by 5 bases; bases with no gene match: 13. CDR3 in amino acids: CASSDRLVAGQYEQYF. The DNA for the CDR3 is TGTGCCAGCAGCGATCGTCTGGTAGCGGGGCAGTACGAGCAGTACTTC.

For the CDR3, the DNA is TGCGCCAGCAGCTTGGACAGGGGGTTCGATGAGCAGTTCTTC. Residues: CASSLDRGFDEQFF. The rearrangement joins TRBV5-1 to TRBJ2-1; 8 nucleotides match TRBD1. Germline CDR1 SGHRS, CDR2 YFSETQ. CDR3 length: 14 amino acids. J was trimmed by 8 bases and V by 0 bases; bases with no gene match: 4.

V gene TRBV5-1 combines with J gene TRBJ2-3; D not resolved. Germline V gene sequence: CDR1 SGHRS, CDR2 YFSETQ. Trimming cost V 5 bases and J 0 bases, with 19 bases left between them. The CDR3 runs to 17 residues. CDR3 DNA sequence: TGCGCCAGCAGAAACTCTCGTCATGCGGATAGCACAGATACGCAGTATTTT. Its translation is CASRNSRHADSTDTQYF.

On this clone itself: The sample contains more than one DNA sequence encoding this CDR3. The rearrangement joins TRBV7-9 to TRBJ1-5; tentatively, D is TRBD1 (5 bases). The CDR3 is made up of 13 amino acids. V was cut by 4 bases and J by 2 bases, with 6 bases left in between. Germline-derived CDR1 and CDR2 are SEHNR and FQNEAQ (reference sequence). CDR3 nucleotide sequence: TGTGCCAGCAGCTCGGGGGGCAATCAGCCCCAGCATTTT. Translating it yields CASSSGGNQPQHF. Complete variable domain (other parts from reference TRBV7-9 and TRBJ1-5): DTGVSQNPRHKITKRGQNVTFRCDPISEHNRLYWYRQTLGQGPEFLTYFQNEAQLEKSRLLSDRFSAERPKGSFSTLEIQRTEQGDSAMYLCASSSGGNQPQHFGDGTRLSIL.

The rearrangement joins TRBV15 to TRBJ2-1, with TRBD1 matching over 7 bases. Germline CDR1 and CDR2: LNHNV and YYDKDF (reference sequence). The V gene end was trimmed by 5 bases and the J gene end by 9 bases; junction bases not matched to a gene: 10. The CDR3 covers 14 residues. For the CDR3, the DNA is TGTGCCACCAGCGGCCGACAGGGAATACGTGAGCAGTTCTTC. Residues: CATSGRQGIREQFF.

The V call is TRBV5-1, the J call TRBJ2-3; a possible D gene is TRBD1 (5 bases). Per germline, CDR1 SGHRS and CDR2 YFSETQ. This CDR3 is 14 amino acids long. The V end lost 2 bases, the J end lost 4 bases, and 11 bases lay between the germline ends. The CDR3 nucleotides are TGCGCCAGCAGCTTAGAGGCAGGGCCAGATACGCAGTATTTT. Translation: CASSLEAGPDTQYF.